This TCR beta chain was identified during a study of shared clonotypes between healthy human individuals. About the study: CD8 memory received one plate per donor, CD8 naive two, CD4 memory three and CD4 naive three. General study points: Rarefaction showed sorted-subset sequencing was incomplete despite large depth. Naive subsets generally exceeded memory subsets in estimated richness.

Trimming removed 0 bases at V and 4 bases at J, with 9 bases between. Germline V gene lookup returns CDR1 SGHDN and CDR2 FVKESK. This CDR3 region has 14 residues. The table came from immunoSEQ multiplex PCR; TCRdb's copy has only in-frame clones and leaves some out. The repertoire has roughly 1.5 million clones, 98% of them found once; the top ten carry about 0.45%. A remark on this clone: As yet, its antigen is unknown.

This chain links TRBV14 with TRBJ1-2; D gene unclear. Sequenced material: naive CD4+ T cells sorted from blood. The sample's subset: CD45RA+ positively selected. This clonotype originated in a man aged 25 to 40 in good health. CDR3 protein: CASSQDPGVYGYTF. Here the CDR3 DNA reads TGTGCCAGCAGCCAAGATCCCGGGGTCTATGGCTACACCTTC.